This T cell receptor beta chain originates from a study of CD8+ T cells in alopecia areata. About the research overall: The study gave treated patients oral tofacitinib at 5 to 10 mg twice daily. General study points: Affected scalp, especially in alopecia totalis/universalis, had a higher clonality than normal scalp did. Mice gave a clearer picture of TCR sharing than patients did, possibly for HLA-related reasons.

Extracted from the samples, RNA was reverse transcribed into cDNA to serve as the sequencing template. TCRdb's copy holds only in-frame clones and misses some; the assay was immunoSEQ multiplex PCR. The repertoire includes 150,000 or so clones, around 47% of them detected once, and approximately 6.8% sits in the top ten. Researchers gathered lesional scalp punch biopsies and peripheral blood from patients with alopecia areata. With regard to this clone: Its specificity is not known.

Germline CDR1 MNHEY, CDR2 SMNVEV (reference sequence). V lost 4 bases to trimming and J lost 1 base; unmatched junction nucleotides: 5. The CDR3 contains 16 residues. The sequence came from a human donor with alopecia areata. The sequencing input was CD4+ T cells sorted from blood. The chain combines TRBV27 with TRBJ2-5, with 11 bases matching TRBD2. In DNA, the CDR3 is TGTGCCAGCAGTTCCCCTAGCGGGAGGTTCCAAGAGACCCAGTACTTC. Amino acids: CASSSPSGRFQETQYF.